This T cell receptor (beta chain) emerged from a study of Graves' ophthalmopathy and Graves' hyperthyroidism. Study at large: Peripheral blood was obtained at first diagnosis, ahead of any treatment.

CDR3 regions of TCR beta were amplified from RNA transcripts. HTBI-primed first-round RT-PCR preceded second-round multiplex PCR. MiXCR was run by TCRdb on the multiplex PCR reads, yielding one entry per CDR3 protein. The table shows 350,000 to 400,000 distinct CDR3 sequences, with 15% to 17% occurring only once. The V gene end was trimmed by 5 bases and the J gene end by 4 bases; junction bases not matched to a gene: 8. Per germline, CDR1 SGHRS and CDR2 YFSETQ. The CDR3 loop spans 15 amino acids. This clonotype was picked up many times. The chain links TRBV5-1 to TRBJ2-2; 7 positions match TRBD1. The source of this sequence is a woman in her late teens or twenties with stable Graves' hyperthyroidism. The sequencing input was peripheral blood. CDR3 sequence: CASREQGLSTGELFF. CDR3 bases: TGCGCCAGCAGAGAACAGGGGCTAAGCACCGGGGAGCTGTTTTTT.